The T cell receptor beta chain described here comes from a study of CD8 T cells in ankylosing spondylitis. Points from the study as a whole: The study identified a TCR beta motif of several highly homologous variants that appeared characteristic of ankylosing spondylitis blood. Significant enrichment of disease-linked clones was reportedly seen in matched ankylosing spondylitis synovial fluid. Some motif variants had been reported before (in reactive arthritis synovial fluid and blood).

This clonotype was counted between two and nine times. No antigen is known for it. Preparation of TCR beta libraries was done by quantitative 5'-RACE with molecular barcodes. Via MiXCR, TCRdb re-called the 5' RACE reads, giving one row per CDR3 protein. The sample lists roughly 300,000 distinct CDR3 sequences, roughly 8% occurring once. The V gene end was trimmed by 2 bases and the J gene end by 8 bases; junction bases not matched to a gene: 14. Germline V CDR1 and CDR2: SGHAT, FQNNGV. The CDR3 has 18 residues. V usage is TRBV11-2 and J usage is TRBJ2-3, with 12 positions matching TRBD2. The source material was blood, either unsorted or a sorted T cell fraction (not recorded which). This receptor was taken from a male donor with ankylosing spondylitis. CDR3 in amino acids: CASSLNFALAGGGATQYF. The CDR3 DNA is TGTGCCAGCAGCTTAAACTTTGCACTAGCGGGAGGAGGAGCTACGCAGTATTTT.